The clone carrying this TCR beta chain was observed once. This sample is part of a study of blood T cell repertoires in COVID-19. The wider study: Sources were T cells, B-cell-depleted T cells, or PBMCs; the material itself was cDNA or gDNA.

Germline V gene lookup returns CDR1 SGHRS and CDR2 YFSETQ. The germline V and J ends were trimmed by 0 bases and 3 bases, with 9 bases remaining between them. There are 15 residues in the CDR3. Original methodology: Using reference gene primer amplification, nucleated cell counts were estimated. Using immunoSEQ multiplex PCR, the repertoire was profiled, and TCRdb retains in-frame clones only, with some absent. From that table come the V and J calls and clone size; the DNA was used to work out D and trimming. The sample lists just over 650,000 clones, more than 80% seen once, with around 0.3% in the top ten.

V is TRBV5-1 and J is TRBJ1-4, with a weak D call TRBD1 (5 bases). Material: peripheral blood. The sequence was obtained from a woman aged 18-29 years with acute or convalescent COVID-19. CDR3 region: CASSLEGAPNEKLFF. The CDR3 nucleotides read TGCGCCAGCAGCTTGGAAGGGGCGCCTAATGAAAAACTGTTTTTT.